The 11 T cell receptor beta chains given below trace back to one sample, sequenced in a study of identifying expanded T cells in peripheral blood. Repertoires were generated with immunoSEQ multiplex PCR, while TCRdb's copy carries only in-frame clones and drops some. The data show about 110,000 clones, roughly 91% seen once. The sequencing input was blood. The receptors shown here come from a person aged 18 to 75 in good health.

The CDR3 loop reads CATSLLAGSPLHF. CDR3 bases: TGTGCCACCAGTCTATTGGCAGGATCACCCCTCCACTTT. The chain uses TRBV15 and TRBJ1-6; no clear D gene. Germline CDR1 reads LNHNV; CDR2 reads YYDKDF (reference sequence). The CDR3 spans 13 residues. V was pared by 6 bases and J by 10 bases, with 13 bases between.

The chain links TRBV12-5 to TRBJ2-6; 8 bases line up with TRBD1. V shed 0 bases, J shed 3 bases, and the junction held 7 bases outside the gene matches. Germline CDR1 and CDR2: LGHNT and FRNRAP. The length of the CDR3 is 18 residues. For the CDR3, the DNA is TGTGCTAGTGGTTTGGTACGGGCAGGGGGCAATGGGGCCAACGTCCTGACTTTC. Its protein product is CASGLVRAGGNGANVLTF.

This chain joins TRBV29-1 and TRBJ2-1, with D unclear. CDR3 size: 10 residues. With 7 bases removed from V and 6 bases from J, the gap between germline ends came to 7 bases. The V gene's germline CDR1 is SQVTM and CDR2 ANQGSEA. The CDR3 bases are TGCAGCGCAACCACCAATGAGCAGTTCTTC. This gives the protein CSATTNEQFF.

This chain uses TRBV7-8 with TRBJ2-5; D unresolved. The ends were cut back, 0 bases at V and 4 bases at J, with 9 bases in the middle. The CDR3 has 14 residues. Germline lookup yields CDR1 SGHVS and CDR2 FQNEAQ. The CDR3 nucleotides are TGTGCCAGCAGCTTAGCGCAGCTGGTAGAGACCCAGTACTTC. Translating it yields CASSLAQLVETQYF.

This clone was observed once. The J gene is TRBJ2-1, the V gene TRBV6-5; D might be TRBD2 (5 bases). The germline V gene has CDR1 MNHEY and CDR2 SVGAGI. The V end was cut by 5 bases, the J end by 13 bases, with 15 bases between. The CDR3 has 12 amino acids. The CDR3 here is CASSTTLEGQFF. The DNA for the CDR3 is TGTGCCAGCAGTACCACCTTAGAGGGACAGTTCTTC.

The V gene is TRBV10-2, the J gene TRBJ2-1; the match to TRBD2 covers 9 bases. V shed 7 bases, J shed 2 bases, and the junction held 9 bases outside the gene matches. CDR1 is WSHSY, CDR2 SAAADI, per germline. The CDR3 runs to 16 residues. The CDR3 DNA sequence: TGCGCCAGCATCACGGGCGCTAGCGGGGCCTACAATGAGCAGTTCTTC. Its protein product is CASITGASGAYNEQFF.

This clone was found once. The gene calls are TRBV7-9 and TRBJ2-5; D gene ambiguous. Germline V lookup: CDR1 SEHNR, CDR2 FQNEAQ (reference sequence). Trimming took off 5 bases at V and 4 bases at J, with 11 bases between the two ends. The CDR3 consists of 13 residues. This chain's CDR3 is CASSEHLIETQYF. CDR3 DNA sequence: TGTGCCAGCAGCGAACACCTTATAGAGACCCAGTACTTC.

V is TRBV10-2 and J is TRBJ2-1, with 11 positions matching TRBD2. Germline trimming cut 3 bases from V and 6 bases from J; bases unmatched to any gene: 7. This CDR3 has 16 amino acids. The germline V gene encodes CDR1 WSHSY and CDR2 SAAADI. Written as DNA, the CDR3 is TGCGCCAGCAGTGATGGTAGCGGGGGGGCCCGCAATGAGCAGTTCTTC. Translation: CASSDGSGGARNEQFF.

The CDR3: CASSLAFGQQYF. The CDR3 coding sequence is TGTGCCAGCAGCTTAGCCTTCGGCCAGCAGTACTTC. The V call is TRBV7-2, the J call TRBJ2-7; D call uncertain. This CDR3 has 12 residues. The V and J ends lost 0 bases and 8 bases respectively, with 8 bases between them. The germline V gene has CDR1 SGHTA and CDR2 FQGNSA.

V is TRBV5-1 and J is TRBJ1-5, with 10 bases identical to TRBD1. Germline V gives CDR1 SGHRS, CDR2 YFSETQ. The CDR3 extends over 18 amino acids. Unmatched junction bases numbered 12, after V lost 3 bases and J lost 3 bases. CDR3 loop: CASSWGRDRGPLNQPQHF. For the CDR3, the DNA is TGCGCCAGCAGCTGGGGGCGGGACAGGGGCCCCCTCAATCAGCCCCAGCATTTT.

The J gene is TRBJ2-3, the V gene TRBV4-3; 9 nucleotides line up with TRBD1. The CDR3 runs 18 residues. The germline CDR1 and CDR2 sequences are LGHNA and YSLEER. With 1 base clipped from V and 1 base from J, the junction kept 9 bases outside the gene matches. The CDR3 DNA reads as TGCGCCAGCAGCCAAGCCTGGAAGAGGACAGGGGGCACAGATACGCAGTATTTT. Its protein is CASSQAWKRTGGTDTQYF.